What follows is one T cell receptor beta chain and its context. The antigen remains unidentified. The method was immunoSEQ multiplex PCR; TCRdb's version includes in-frame clones alone and lacks a portion of them. The sample records some 120,000 clones, around four fifths being singletons. This record belongs to a study of a mutant IDH1 vaccine in newly diagnosed glioma. Overall study context: Scheduled for weeks 1, 3, 5, 7, 11, 15, 19 and 23, eight vaccinations were given to patients. Treated patients showed a male proportion of about 60%, a female proportion of 37.5%, and a mean age of approximately 40 years.

Time point denoted: week 11, during vaccination. Each dose delivered 300 ug of mutant IDH1 20-mer peptide subcutaneously with imiquimod. Germline CDR1 SNHLY, CDR2 FYNNEI. The CDR3 totals 15 residues. Trimming removed 6 bases at V and 5 bases at J, with 17 bases between. The V gene is TRBV2, the J gene TRBJ2-1; tentative D call: TRBD1 (5 bases). This sample comprised PBMCs, obtained from a glioma patient whose treatment included an IDH1 peptide vaccine. The receptor comes from a man between 40 and 49 years old with glioma. For the CDR3, the DNA is TGTGCCAGCAGCACGACAGCCGCGAGAAACAATGAGCAGTTCTTC. This sequence encodes CASSTTAARNNEQFF.